The 2 T cell receptor beta chains reported below all come from one sample, sequenced in a study of blood T cell repertoires in COVID-19. Measured with immunoSEQ multiplex PCR; TCRdb has only the in-frame clones, and not every one. The sample contains some 170,000 clones, roughly 84% of which appear only once. Specimen: PBMCs or T cells enriched from blood (not recorded which). The receptors shown here come from a human donor with acute COVID-19. The donor label of this sample is uncertain.

The CDR3 region has the DNA TGTGCCAGCAGAGGCGGGGTCCGGGGGGCCACAGATACGCAGTATTTT. Translating it yields CASRGGVRGATDTQYF. The chain uses TRBV2 and TRBJ2-3; D is possibly TRBD2 (7 bases). The CDR3 loop spans 16 amino acids. CDR1 SNHLY and CDR2 FYNNEI come from the germline V gene. The V and J ends lost 6 bases and 2 bases respectively, with 18 bases between them. Full variable domain (outside the CDR3, taken from reference TRBV2 and TRBJ2-3): EPEVTQTPSHQVTQMGQEVILRCVPISNHLYFYWYRQILGQKVEFLVSFYNNEISEKSEIFDDQFSVERPDGSNFTLKIRSTKLEDSAMYFCASRGGVRGATDTQYFGPGTRLTVL.

This clone came up once. This chain connects TRBV2 to TRBJ1-4, with D possibly TRBD1 on 5 matching bases. Germline V gene lookup returns CDR1 SNHLY and CDR2 FYNNEI. V was shortened by 8 bases and J by 0 bases, with 10 bases between the two germline ends. CDR3 length: 14 residues. The CDR3 loop is CASGRGSTNEKLFF. CDR3 DNA: TGTGCCAGCGGAAGGGGCTCAACTAATGAAAAACTGTTTTTT.